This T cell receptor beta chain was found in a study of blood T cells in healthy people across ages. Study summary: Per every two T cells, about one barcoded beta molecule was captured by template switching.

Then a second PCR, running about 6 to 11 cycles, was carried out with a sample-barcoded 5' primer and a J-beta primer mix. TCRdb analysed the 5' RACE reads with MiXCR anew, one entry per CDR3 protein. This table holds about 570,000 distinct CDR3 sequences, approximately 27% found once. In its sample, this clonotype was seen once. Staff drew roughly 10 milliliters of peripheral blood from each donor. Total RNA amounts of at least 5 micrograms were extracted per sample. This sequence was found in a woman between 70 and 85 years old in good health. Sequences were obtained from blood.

For the CDR3, the DNA is TGTGCCAGCAACCAGGGCGGCGGAGTGTACTTC. Translation: CASNQGGGVYF. The chain couples TRBV7-8 to TRBJ2-5; D is perhaps TRBD1 (5 bases). Trimming removed 7 bases from V and 13 bases from J, with 16 bases in between. From germline, CDR1 is SGHVS and CDR2 FQNEAQ. The CDR3 consists of 11 residues.